These T cell receptor beta chains were read from a single sample in a study of blood T cell repertoires in COVID-19. Clones were sequenced by immunoSEQ multiplex PCR, and TCRdb holds only the in-frame ones, with some missing. Among approximately 140,000 clones listed, 70% to 90% were seen once. Sample: peripheral blood. The source is an older woman with COVID-19, enrolled during active disease. Both conserved end residues are part of each CDR3. A D gene is named only where the DNA matches it firmly. Clone size is given for some rows only: seen once, a few or many times, or a class if the clone is expanded.

j_gene | v_gene | abundance | len | d_gene | CDR3aa | CDR3nt
TRBJ1-5 | TRBV2 | few | 15 | TRBD1 | CASSRQGQDNQPQHF | TGTGCCAGCAGTCGCCAAGGACAGGACAATCAGCCCCAGCATTTT
TRBJ2-1 | TRBV11-3 | . | 17 | . | CASSLSQGISYYNEQFF | TGTGCCAGCAGCCTGTCACAGGGAATCTCCTACTACAATGAGCAGTTCTTC
TRBJ2-7 | TRBV6-5 | . | 15 | TRBD2 | CASKPWEGGTYEQYF | TGTGCCAGCAAGCCCTGGGAGGGCGGGACTTACGAGCAGTACTTC
TRBJ1-2 | TRBV3-1/TRBV3-2 | . | 15 | TRBD1 | CASSQPDRTGNGYTF | TGTGCCAGCAGCCAGCCGGACAGGACAGGGAATGGCTACACCTTC
TRBJ1-6 | TRBV2 | . | 14 | . | CARDRSPDNSPLHF | TGTGCCAGAGACAGATCTCCCGATAATTCACCCCTCCACTTT
TRBJ2-7 | TRBV27 | . | 16 | . | CASAWGGVRFAHEQYF | TGTGCCAGCGCTTGGGGCGGGGTGCGTTTTGCTCACGAGCAGTACTTC
TRBJ1-1 | TRBV13 | . | 16 | TRBD1 | CASSSPDRGFNTEAFF | TGTGCCAGCAGCTCCCCCGACAGGGGGTTTAACACTGAAGCTTTCTTT
TRBJ2-7 | TRBV11-2 | once | 14 | TRBD2 | CASSFSGGAHEQYF | TGTGCCAGCAGCTTCAGCGGGGGGGCCCACGAGCAGTACTTC
TRBJ1-6 | TRBV6-5 | . | 14 | TRBD1 | CASSRETGYSPLHF | TGTGCCAGCAGCCGAGAGACAGGGTACTCACCCCTCCACTTT
TRBJ1-2 | TRBV5-1 | . | 14 | . | CASSLAGGLDGYTF | TGCGCCAGCAGCTTGGCCGGGGGGTTGGATGGCTACACCTTC
TRBJ2-5 | TRBV30 | . | 12 | TRBD2 | CAWSRGEETQYF | TGTGCCTGGAGTCGGGGGGAAGAGACCCAGTACTTC
TRBJ1-2 | TRBV5-4 | . | 17 | . | CASSWRGSGPENYGYTF | TGTGCCAGCAGCTGGAGGGGTTCGGGACCGGAGAACTATGGCTACACCTTC
TRBJ2-5 | TRBV4-1 | . | 16 | TRBD2 | CASSPRSGLAVETQYF | TGCGCCAGCAGCCCACGCTCTGGACTAGCGGTGGAGACCCAGTACTTC
TRBJ1-1 | TRBV7-9 | . | 14 | . | CASSLDVTDTEAFF | TGTGCCAGCAGCTTAGACGTGACAGATACTGAAGCTTTCTTT
TRBJ2-2 | TRBV5-1 | . | 13 | . | CASTQSNTGELFF | TGCGCCAGCACTCAGTCGAACACCGGGGAGCTGTTTTTT
TRBJ1-1 | TRBV4-3 | . | 14 | . | CASSQDGLNTEAFF | TGCGCCAGCAGCCAAGATGGGCTGAACACTGAAGCTTTCTTT
TRBJ1-1 | TRBV29-1 | few | 13 | . | CSSRVKLNTEAFF | TGCAGCTCGCGAGTTAAGTTGAACACTGAAGCTTTCTTT
TRBJ1-2 | TRBV29-1 | . | 17 | TRBD1 | CSVGVRTGQGAGYGYTF | TGCAGCGTCGGCGTTAGGACCGGACAGGGGGCAGGGTATGGCTACACCTTC
TRBJ1-6 | TRBV28 | . | 14 | . | CASSSQGGRSPLHF | TGTGCCAGCAGTTCACAGGGTGGTCGGTCACCCCTCCACTTT
TRBJ1-5 | TRBV23-1 | once | 16 | . | CASSPPTAQSNQPQHF | TGCGCCAGCAGCCCCCCGACAGCGCAGAGCAATCAGCCCCAGCATTTT
TRBJ2-1 | TRBV21-1 | . | 16 | . | CASSKEEGGCYNEQFF | TGTGCCAGCAGCAAAGAGGAGGGGGGGTGCTACAATGAGCAGTTCTTC
TRBJ1-1 | TRBV3-1/TRBV3-2 | . | 19 | . | CASSQAAGYGLGSGTEAFF | TGTGCCAGCAGCCAAGCAGCGGGGTACGGGCTAGGGTCAGGAACTGAAGCTTTCTTT
TRBJ1-1 | TRBV3-1/TRBV3-2 | . | 18 | TRBD1 | CASSFWGNGQGVNTEAFF | TGTGCCAGCAGCTTTTGGGGGAACGGACAGGGGGTGAACACTGAAGCTTTCTTT
TRBJ2-1 | TRBV7-2 | . | 14 | TRBD2 | CATKGLQASGEQFF | TGTGCCACGAAGGGACTACAAGCGTCCGGTGAGCAGTTCTTC
TRBJ1-1 | TRBV28 | . | 12 | TRBD1 | CAARGGFTEAFF | TGTGCTGCTAGAGGGGGCTTCACTGAAGCTTTCTTT
TRBJ2-3 | TRBV5-6 | . | 14 | . | CASSLGPEQDTQYF | TGTGCCAGCAGCTTGGGCCCCGAACAAGATACGCAGTATTTT
TRBJ2-7 | TRBV19 | . | 15 | TRBD2 | CASSITTSGSYEQYF | TGTGCCAGTAGTATCACGACTAGCGGCTCCTACGAGCAGTACTTC
TRBJ2-7 | TRBV7-3 | . | 13 | . | CASSLTTQGEQYF | TGTGCCAGCAGCTTAACGACTCAGGGTGAGCAGTACTTC